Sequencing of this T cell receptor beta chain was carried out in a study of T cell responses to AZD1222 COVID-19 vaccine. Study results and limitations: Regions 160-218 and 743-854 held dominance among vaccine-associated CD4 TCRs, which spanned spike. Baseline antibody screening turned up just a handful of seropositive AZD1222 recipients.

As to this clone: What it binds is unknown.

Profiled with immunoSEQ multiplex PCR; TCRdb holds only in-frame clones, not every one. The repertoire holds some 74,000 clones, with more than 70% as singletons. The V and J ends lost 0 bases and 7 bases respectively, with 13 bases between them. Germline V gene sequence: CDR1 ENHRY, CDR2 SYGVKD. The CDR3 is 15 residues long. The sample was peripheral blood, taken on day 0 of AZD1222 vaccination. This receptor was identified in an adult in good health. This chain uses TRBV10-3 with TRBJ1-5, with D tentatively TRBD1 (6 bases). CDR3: CAISESTGKWQPQHF. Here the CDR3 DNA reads TGTGCCATCAGTGAGTCAACAGGGAAGTGGCAGCCCCAGCATTTT.